These T cell receptor beta chains were read from a single sample in a study of shared clonotypes between healthy human individuals. Generated by immunoSEQ multiplex PCR, the TCRdb table keeps only in-frame clones and is missing some. Among about 1,900,000 clones, about 95% were seen once, and the ten largest hold roughly 1%. Material: naive CD8+ T cells sorted from blood. The source of these receptors is a man aged 18 to 35 in good health. Both conserved end residues are part of each CDR3. A D gene is named only where the DNA matches it firmly. The size of a clone is reported for some rows only, either as once, few or many, or as a class for expanded clones.

abundance	len	d_gene	v_gene	j_gene	CDR3aa	CDR3nt
.	14	.	TRBV5-1	TRBJ2-5	CASSFYWQQETQYF	TGCGCCAGCAGCTTCTACTGGCAACAAGAGACCCAGTACTTC
.	12	.	TRBV30	TRBJ1-4	CAWSLTNEKLFF	TGTGCCTGGAGCCTTACTAATGAAAAACTGTTTTTT
.	13	.	TRBV27	TRBJ2-5	CASSLQEQETQYF	TGTGCCAGCAGTTTACAGGAACAAGAGACCCAGTACTTC
few	17	.	TRBV9	TRBJ2-2	CASSVYPDLGLAGELFF	TGTGCCAGCAGCGTATACCCCGATTTGGGATTGGCCGGGGAGCTGTTTTTT
.	15	TRBD2	TRBV27	TRBJ2-7	CASSELAGGPYEQYF	TGTGCCAGCAGTGAGCTAGCGGGGGGGCCCTACGAGCAGTACTTC
.	17	TRBD2	TRBV7-9	TRBJ2-3	CASSRLRVSGDTDTQYF	TGTGCCAGCAGCCGCCTGAGGGTCAGCGGGGACACAGATACGCAGTATTTT
.	16	TRBD2	TRBV27	TRBJ2-7	CASSHLAGVGKYEQYF	TGTGCCAGCAGTCATTTAGCGGGAGTGGGGAAATACGAGCAGTACTTC
.	12	.	TRBV6-1	TRBJ1-2	CASIRLNYGYTF	TGTGCCAGCATTCGGCTTAACTATGGCTACACCTTC
.	17	.	TRBV27	TRBJ1-4	CASRSGRSSGHNEKLFF	TGTGCCAGCAGGTCAGGACGGTCGTCGGGACATAATGAAAAACTGTTTTTT
.	14	.	TRBV11-1	TRBJ1-2	CASSFDSDGYGYTF	TGTGCCAGCAGCTTCGACAGCGACGGCTATGGCTACACCTTC
.	13	.	TRBV29-1	TRBJ1-1	CSALTGSVAEAFF	TGCAGCGCTCTGACAGGAAGTGTCGCTGAAGCTTTCTTT
.	13	.	TRBV5-6	TRBJ2-3	CASSWEGGGSQYF	TGTGCCAGCAGCTGGGAGGGAGGGGGCTCGCAGTATTTT
.	12	.	TRBV5-5	TRBJ1-1	CASSFTQLEAFF	TGTGCCAGCAGCTTTACACAGCTCGAAGCTTTCTTT
.	15	TRBD2	TRBV30	TRBJ2-1	CAWSTSGSSYNEQFF	TGTGCCTGGAGTACAAGCGGGAGCAGTTACAATGAGCAGTTCTTC
.	15	.	TRBV19	TRBJ1-6	CASSIGSSYNSPLHF	TGTGCCAGTAGTATTGGAAGCTCCTATAATTCACCCCTCCACTTT
.	15	TRBD2	TRBV4-3	TRBJ2-7	CASTGLAKITYEQYF	TGCGCCAGCACCGGACTAGCGAAAATCACCTACGAGCAGTACTTC
.	15	.	TRBV19	TRBJ1-2	CASSIAAETNYGYTF	TGTGCCAGTAGTATAGCGGCGGAAACTAACTATGGCTACACCTTC